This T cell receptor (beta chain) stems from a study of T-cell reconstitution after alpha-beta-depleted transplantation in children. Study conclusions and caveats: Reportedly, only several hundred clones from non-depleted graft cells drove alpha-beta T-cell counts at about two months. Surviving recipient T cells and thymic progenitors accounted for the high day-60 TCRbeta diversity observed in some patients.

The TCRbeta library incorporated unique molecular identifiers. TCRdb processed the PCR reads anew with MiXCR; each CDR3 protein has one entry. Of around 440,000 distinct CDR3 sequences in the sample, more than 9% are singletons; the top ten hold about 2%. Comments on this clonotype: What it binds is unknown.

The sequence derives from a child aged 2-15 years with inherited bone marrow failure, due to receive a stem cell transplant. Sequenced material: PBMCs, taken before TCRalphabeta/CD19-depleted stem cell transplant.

The CDR3 bases are TGTGCCAGCAGGCGGCAGCGGGAGGGGTCCGGGGAGCTGTTTTTT. Its translation: CASRRQREGSGELFF. The V gene is TRBV2, the J gene TRBJ2-2, with 10 bases that match TRBD2. CDR1 is SNHLY and CDR2 is FYNNEI in the germline V gene. J was trimmed by 6 bases and V by 6 bases; bases with no gene match: 7. The CDR3 runs to 15 residues.